These T cell receptor beta chains were read from a single sample in a study of vaccination and CD4 T cells after COVID-19. MiXCR was run by TCRdb on the PCR reads, yielding one entry per CDR3 protein. The data show fewer than 10,000 distinct CDR3 sequences, 33% seen once. Which antigens these TCRs recognize remains unknown. The sample taken for sequencing was CD4+ T cells from blood, cultured in vitro. These receptors all come from a human donor in good health. The CDR3 runs from the conserved cysteine through the conserved F or W. The D gene is left open where the match is weak. Clone size appears in some rows only: once, few, many, or a class for an expanded clone.

cdr3_aa,cdr3_nt,v_call,d_call,j_call,clone_size
CASSRTAFAQNQPQHF,TGTGCCAGCAGCAGGACAGCTTTCGCCCAGAATCAGCCCCAGCATTTT,TRBV6-2/TRBV6-3,NA,TRBJ1-5,NA
CASSNPGRNQPQHF,TGTGCCAGCAGTAACCCCGGGAGGAATCAGCCCCAGCATTTT,TRBV6-2/TRBV6-3,NA,TRBJ1-5,NA
CAVTRREADQPQHF,TGTGCCGTCACGCGTAGGGAGGCGGATCAGCCCCAGCATTTT,TRBV6-1,NA,TRBJ1-5,few
CASSSGTDSGRTDTQYF,TGTGCCAGTAGTAGTGGGACGGACTCGGGGAGGACAGATACGCAGTATTTT,TRBV19,NA,TRBJ2-3,NA
CASSRQQDYNEQFF,TGTGCCAGCAGCCGACAGCAAGATTACAATGAGCAGTTCTTC,TRBV6-2/TRBV6-3,NA,TRBJ2-1,NA
CASSLTGQGASGIGYTF,TGTGCCAGCAGCTTAACGGGACAGGGGGCGTCGGGAATTGGCTACACCTTC,TRBV11-1,TRBD1,TRBJ1-2,few
CASSSNVGGVGDNEQFF,TGCGCCAGCAGCTCCAACGTCGGGGGAGTTGGCGACAATGAGCAGTTCTTC,TRBV5-1,NA,TRBJ2-1,NA
CSAGTASGSYEQYF,TGCAGTGCTGGCACGGCTAGCGGGAGCTACGAGCAGTACTTC,TRBV20-1,TRBD2,TRBJ2-7,few
CSAWDSRALLQYF,TGCAGTGCGTGGGACTCCAGGGCGCTCCTTCAGTACTTC,TRBV20-1,NA,TRBJ2-4,few
CASSFAANQPQHF,TGTGCCAGCAGCTTTGCCGCGAATCAGCCCCAGCATTTT,TRBV7-9,NA,TRBJ1-5,few
CAWSVPGLWGTEAFF,TGTGCCTGGAGTGTACCAGGCCTCTGGGGAACTGAAGCTTTCTTT,TRBV30,NA,TRBJ1-1,NA
CASSPPGGGAETQYF,TGTGCCAGCTCACCACCGGGCGGGGGCGCGGAGACCCAGTACTTC,TRBV18,NA,TRBJ2-5,NA
CSARDYRAYGYTF,TGCAGTGCTAGAGATTACAGAGCCTATGGCTACACCTTC,TRBV20-1,NA,TRBJ1-2,NA
CASSIAHSNQPQHF,TGTGCCAGTAGTATCGCGCATAGCAATCAGCCCCAGCATTTT,TRBV19,NA,TRBJ1-5,NA
CASSMSRAGSYEQYF,TGCGCCAGCAGCATGTCTAGAGCGGGGAGCTACGAGCAGTACTTC,TRBV5-1,TRBD2,TRBJ2-7,NA
CASSLDRSYNSPLHF,TGTGCCAGCAGTTTGGACAGGTCGTATAATTCACCCCTCCACTTT,TRBV7-2,TRBD1,TRBJ1-6,few
CGSPGLAGIQETQYF,TGCGGGAGCCCGGGACTAGCGGGGATCCAAGAGACCCAGTACTTC,TRBV20-1,TRBD2,TRBJ2-5,few
CASSLGGEGETQYF,TGTGCTAGCAGCTTAGGCGGAGAAGGAGAGACCCAGTACTTC,TRBV7-7,NA,TRBJ2-5,medium-sized
CASSPTGSGATNTEAFF,TGTGCCAGCAGCCCGACAGGATCTGGGGCCACGAACACTGAAGCTTTCTTT,TRBV9,NA,TRBJ1-1,NA
CASSFTLTSGRGNEQFF,TGTGCCAGCAGTTTCACACTGACTAGCGGGCGGGGGAATGAGCAGTTCTTC,TRBV6-2/TRBV6-3,TRBD2,TRBJ2-1,NA
CASHTGLVNTEAFF,TGTGCCAGCCATACAGGGTTGGTGAACACTGAAGCTTTCTTT,TRBV7-2,NA,TRBJ1-1,NA
CASSNSDRIHF,TGTGCCAGTAGTAACTCTGACAGGATCCACTTC,TRBV19,NA,TRBJ2-7,few
CASTRQRGTEAFF,TGTGCCAGCACCCGTCAGCGGGGCACTGAAGCTTTCTTT,TRBV28,NA,TRBJ1-1,NA
CASRGGFGTDTQYF,TGTGCCAGCAGAGGGGGGTTCGGCACAGATACGCAGTATTTT,TRBV7-6,NA,TRBJ2-3,few
CASSGREGLDEQYF,TGTGCCAGCTCTGGTAGGGAGGGCCTTGACGAGCAGTACTTC,TRBV6-1,TRBD2,TRBJ2-7,NA
CAMERTSLYEQYF,TGTGCCATGGAGCGGACTAGCCTTTACGAGCAGTACTTC,TRBV30,TRBD2,TRBJ2-7,once
CSARGPGLLLQYF,TGCAGTGCTAGAGGACCGGGACTACTCTTACAGTACTTC,TRBV20-1,TRBD2,TRBJ2-7,few
CATSWGNQPQHF,TGTGCCACCAGTTGGGGCAATCAGCCCCAGCATTTT,TRBV5-4,NA,TRBJ1-5,NA
CASSYGGARHTEAFF,TGTGCCAGCAGTTATGGGGGGGCTCGGCACACTGAAGCTTTCTTT,TRBV6-5,NA,TRBJ1-1,few
CASSLESGVTEAFF,TGTGCCAGCAGCTTAGAGTCTGGGGTAACTGAAGCTTTCTTT,TRBV7-2,NA,TRBJ1-1,few
CASSNYGTENTEAFF,TGTGCCAGTAGTAACTACGGGACAGAGAACACTGAAGCTTTCTTT,TRBV19,TRBD1,TRBJ1-1,NA
CSASPDYYEQYF,TGCAGTGCTAGCCCAGATTACTACGAGCAGTACTTC,TRBV20-1,NA,TRBJ2-7,few
CASSGSSYNSPLHF,TGTGCCAGCAGTGGAAGCTCCTATAATTCACCCCTCCACTTT,TRBV27,NA,TRBJ1-6,medium-sized
CASSQLPDLGTLHF,TGTGCCAGCTCACAGCTTCCGGACCTGGGGACCCTCCACTTT,TRBV18,NA,TRBJ1-6,NA
CASSLEGTNYGYTF,TGTGCCAGCAGCTTAGAAGGAACTAACTATGGCTACACCTTC,TRBV11-2,NA,TRBJ1-2,NA
CASSPDFLSRDQETQYF,TGTGCCAGCAGCCCAGACTTCCTTAGCAGGGACCAAGAGACCCAGTACTTC,TRBV5-8,NA,TRBJ2-5,medium-sized
CSARFPEAAGANVLTF,TGCAGTGCTAGATTCCCTGAGGCGGCCGGGGCCAACGTCCTGACTTTC,TRBV20-1,NA,TRBJ2-6,few
CASGDQDRRSTDTQYF,TGCGCCAGCGGAGATCAGGACCGTCGTAGCACAGATACGCAGTATTTT,TRBV10-1,NA,TRBJ2-3,few
CASSLSGNTYEQYF,TGTGCCAGCAGTCTAAGCGGGAATACCTACGAGCAGTACTTC,TRBV27,TRBD2,TRBJ2-7,NA
CASSLKRAGGPNEQFF,TGTGCCAGCAGCTTAAAGAGAGCGGGAGGGCCTAATGAGCAGTTCTTC,TRBV7-9,TRBD2,TRBJ2-1,few
CASSIIGSDTQYF,TGTGCCAGTAGTATTATAGGGTCAGATACGCAGTATTTT,TRBV19,NA,TRBJ2-3,once
CASSPREHGELFF,TGTGCCAGCAGCCCGCGGGAGCACGGGGAGCTGTTTTTT,TRBV7-2,TRBD2,TRBJ2-2,NA
CASSLLGLALDTQYF,TGTGCCAGCAGTCTCCTGGGACTAGCCCTAGATACGCAGTATTTT,TRBV28,TRBD2,TRBJ2-3,NA
CASSLGQGFLHEQYF,TGTGCCAGCAGCTTGGGACAGGGGTTCCTCCACGAGCAGTACTTC,TRBV11-2,TRBD1,TRBJ2-7,NA
CASSLAGGGPDTQYF,TGTGCCAGCAGTTTGGCAGGGGGGGGACCAGATACGCAGTATTTT,TRBV28,NA,TRBJ2-3,NA
CASSQAPNTEAFF,TGTGCCAGCAGCCAGGCCCCGAACACTGAAGCTTTCTTT,TRBV2,NA,TRBJ1-1,NA
CASSTTGASSYEQYF,TGTGCCAGCAGTACAACAGGGGCTAGCTCCTACGAGCAGTACTTC,TRBV28,TRBD1,TRBJ2-7,once
CSVEGRSYEQYF,TGCAGCGTGGAGGGCCGATCCTACGAGCAGTACTTC,TRBV20-1,NA,TRBJ2-7,few
CASSAGTAYEQYF,TGCGCCAGCAGTGCCGGGACAGCCTACGAGCAGTACTTC,TRBV10-2,TRBD1,TRBJ2-7,NA
CASSLGPGNQPQHF,TGCGCCAGCAGCTTGGGGCCGGGCAATCAGCCCCAGCATTTT,TRBV5-1,NA,TRBJ1-5,few
CASRLDRGRENTEAFF,TGTGCCAGCAGACTTGACAGGGGGCGAGAGAACACTGAAGCTTTCTTT,TRBV21-1,NA,TRBJ1-1,NA
CSARARQGPQHF,TGCAGTGCTAGAGCCAGGCAGGGGCCCCAGCATTTT,TRBV20-1,NA,TRBJ1-5,few
CSALTSGRADEQFF,TGCAGTGCTTTGACTAGCGGGAGGGCGGATGAGCAGTTCTTC,TRBV20-1,TRBD2,TRBJ2-1,NA
CASSEEGFGREETQYF,TGTGCCAGCAGTGAAGAAGGCTTCGGGAGGGAAGAGACCCAGTACTTC,TRBV6-1,TRBD2,TRBJ2-5,few
CASSLGTSILETQYF,TGTGCCAGCAGCTTAGGGACTAGCATTTTGGAGACCCAGTACTTC,TRBV7-2,TRBD2,TRBJ2-5,NA
CASSLTSRTEAFF,TGTGCCAGCAGCTTAACGTCTAGGACTGAAGCTTTCTTT,TRBV7-3,NA,TRBJ1-1,few
CSVGLAGGYEQYF,TGCAGCGTTGGACTAGCGGGAGGTTACGAGCAGTACTTC,TRBV29-1,TRBD2,TRBJ2-7,NA
CASSLMTAYEQYF,TGTGCCAGCAGTTTAATGACAGCCTACGAGCAGTACTTC,TRBV28,NA,TRBJ2-7,NA
CASSILSSRMEHEQYF,TGTGCCAGTAGTATCCTTTCATCTAGGATGGAGCACGAGCAGTACTTC,TRBV19,NA,TRBJ2-7,few